The clone carrying this T cell receptor (beta chain) was counted between two and nine times. Its antigen is undetermined. This entry belongs to a study of CD8 T cells in ankylosing spondylitis. Study outcomes and limitations: According to the report, clones linked to the disease were significantly enriched in matched synovial fluid samples taken from ankylosing spondylitis patients. In reactive arthritis synovial fluid and blood, some motif variants had been reported before. For ankylosing spondylitis blood, a TCR beta motif of about 8 highly homologous variants appeared characteristic.

Libraries of TCR beta came from quantitative 5'-RACE with molecular barcodes. TCRdb re-analysed the 5' RACE reads in MiXCR, keeping a single row per CDR3 protein. The data contain a few hundred thousand distinct CDR3 sequences, less than 10% of them singletons. This CDR3 is built from 13 residues. In germline, CDR1 is KGHSH, CDR2 LQKENI. Trimming shortened V by 2 bases and J by 11 bases, and 13 bases separated the two germline ends. The V gene is TRBV18, the J gene TRBJ2-1, with TRBD2 as a possible D gene (5 bases). The sequencing input was blood, either unsorted or a sorted T cell fraction (not recorded which). The sequence was collected from a male donor with ankylosing spondylitis. The CDR3 coding sequence is TGTGCCAGCTCACCATCTAGCACCTCTAAGCAGTTCTTC. Its translation is CASSPSSTSKQFF.